This TCR beta chain was found in a study of blood T cell repertoires in COVID-19. At the level of the study: The United States, Italy and Spain were the sources of the acute and convalescent COVID-19 samples. PBMCs, B-cell-depleted T cells, or T cells were the source of the cDNA or gDNA that made up the material.

Cohorts were determined from participant-reported clinical history. Authors' methods: From reference gene primer amplification, estimates of nucleated cell counts were derived. Sequenced by immunoSEQ multiplex PCR; TCRdb stores in-frame clones only, minus some. V and J calls and clone size follow that table, whereas D and trimming were derived from the DNA. The sample comprises 210,000 or so clones, around 86% of which are singletons, and 8% to 9.5% rests with the top ten. J was trimmed by 4 bases and V by 7 bases; bases with no gene match: 5. This CDR3 is built from 13 residues. This chain links TRBV12-3 or TRBV12-4 with TRBJ1-2; TRBD1 aligns across 8 bases. The sample comprised PBMCs or T cells enriched from blood (not recorded which). The sequence derives from a woman aged 45-60 years with acute COVID-19. CDR3 sequence reads: CASTHTGGYGYTF. The CDR3 DNA sequence: TGTGCCAGCACCCACACAGGGGGCTATGGCTACACCTTC.